This T cell receptor beta chain was captured in a study of blood T cells in healthy people across ages (dated by TCRdb to between 2014 and 2017). About the study as a whole: In model experiments, roughly one uniquely barcoded TCR beta cDNA molecule per two T cells was captured by template switching. Age-related changes in TCR beta repertoire diversity were measured in the study by deep sequencing normalized with unique cDNA molecular identifiers. Four age groups were formed from the donors: young (average 16 years), middle-aged (around 37), aged (about 62) and long-lived (more than 75). Donors of different ages were randomly distributed across sequencing lanes to avoid experimental bias. Two additional independent replicas of 1 million unique cDNA reads from the same blood draw were analyzed for two donors (one aged 18 to 29 and one aged 80 or older).

The receptor library was made with 5' RACE. TCRdb records Illumina HiSeq 2500 as the sequencer. A second roughly 6 to 11 cycle PCR used a sample-barcoded 5' primer and a J-beta primer mix. A unique molecular identifier was introduced onto each TCR beta cDNA molecule by a template-switch 5' adaptor carrying 12 random nucleotides. Each sample yielded at least 3 million CDR3-containing paired-end reads. All of the RNA was converted into first-strand cDNA using the Mint cDNA synthesis kit, with a TRBC-specific oligonucleotide serving as the primer. Following uracil-DNA glycosylase treatment, all cDNA underwent a first 18-cycle PCR with the universal primers M1SS and BC2_uni_R. Per the authors' processing: Normalization of each sample was performed by random selection of 1 million high-quality reads, each carrying a distinct molecular identifier. Reads sharing molecular identifiers were discarded rather than binned into consensus sequences. MiTCR, set to a Q25 quality threshold and the strictest error-elimination algorithm, was used for CDR3 identification, clonotype clustering and error correction. Lower-bound total TCR beta diversity was estimated with a nonparametric unseen species model using Euler transformation. TCRdb reprocessed the public reads (quality trimming at Q25 with fastp, clone calling with MiXCR) and kept in-frame beta chains. Rows are unified per CDR3 protein, each entry keeping the most common DNA and genes. For this entry, the V and J calls and clone size follow TCRdb and not the study's own pipeline. This sample gives about 1.8 million distinct CDR3 sequences in total; around half of them show up just once. The ten largest clonotypes hold approximately 2.1% of the sample.

The paper's findings and limits, for the study overall: Bulk unsorted PBMC profiling prevented conclusive comparison of naive and antigen-experienced compartments. The long-lived group showed more naive CD4+ T cells, fewer expanded clones and increased TCR diversity than the aged group, suggesting age selection. Total diversity estimates from one million sequenced T cells were considered lower bounds and underestimates. Observed TCR beta diversity per million T cells fell roughly linearly with age, and a significant reduction was already apparent by age approximately 41. The percentage of naive T cells measured by flow cytometry correlated strongly with observed TCR beta diversity. Because donor CMV infection status was unknown, age-related changes in expanded clonotypes were potentially confounded.

The donors were roughly 40 Caucasian individuals from Russia, aged roughly 6 to 100 years, who were systemically healthy. Each donor gave approximately 10 milliliters of peripheral blood, collected into EDTA-treated Vacutainer tubes. Ficoll-Paque density-gradient centrifugation was used to isolate PBMCs, with at least 7 million per sample. Total RNA was extracted from PBMCs with Trizol reagent, with at least 5 micrograms obtained per sample. The percentages of naive CD45RAhigh/CD27high T cells were determined by flow cytometry on a PBMC aliquot from every donor. On this clonotype itself: What antigen it recognizes has not been identified. Per-base quality was not reported, and no clone a single base away is much larger than it.

Input material: blood. The TCR originated in a woman aged 40 to 49 in good health.

The sequence in DNA is TGTGCCAGCAGCCAAGATCATGGCAGGACCACTGAAGCTTTCTTT. Translated, it gives CASSQDHGRTTEAFF. The sequence joins TRBV3-1 to TRBJ1-1, with an unclear D gene assignment. The germline V gene (reference sequence) provides CDR1 LGHDT and CDR2 YNNKEL. Trimming removed 0 bases from V and 4 bases from J, leaving 12 bases between the germline ends. The CDR3 spans 15 residues, from the cysteine through the phenylalanine. Solely the CDR3 DNA is kept, with 45 bases framed from the first base.